This is a list of T cell receptor beta chains from one sample in a study of blood T cell repertoires in COVID-19. Profiled with immunoSEQ multiplex PCR; TCRdb holds only in-frame clones, not every one. The table lists under 250,000 clones, around 82% of them singletons. The sample was peripheral blood. Source of these receptors: a woman aged 70-85 years with acute or convalescent COVID-19. The CDR3 runs from the conserved cysteine through the conserved F or W. D genes are given only for firm matches. Expanded clones get a size class; other rows say once, few or many, or leave the size out.

V,J,size,D,DNA,CDR3
TRBV4-3,TRBJ1-1,-,-,TGCGCCAGCAGCCAAGAAGGGAGTGTCACTGAAGCTTTCTTT,CASSQEGSVTEAFF
TRBV7-9,TRBJ2-7,once,TRBD1,TGTGCCAGCAGCTTAGTGACAGGGGGCTCTTCCTACGAGCAGTACTTC,CASSLVTGGSSYEQYF
TRBV6-5,TRBJ1-2,few,TRBD1,TGTGCCAGCAGTACCGGGACAGGGGATGGCTACACCTTC,CASSTGTGDGYTF
TRBV7-2,TRBJ1-1,-,TRBD1,TGTGCCAGCAGCTTAATTCCAGGGGGGCAAACTGAAGCTTTCTTT,CASSLIPGGQTEAFF
TRBV6-2/TRBV6-3,TRBJ2-3,-,-,TGTGCCAGCAGCATTTCGCGGGGCGGTCAAGGTACGCAGTATTTT,CASSISRGGQGTQYF
TRBV3-1/TRBV3-2,TRBJ1-6,-,-,TGTGCCAGCAGCCAAATCAGCTCCTATAATTCACCCCTCCACTTT,CASSQISSYNSPLHF
TRBV10-1,TRBJ1-6,-,-,TGCGCCAGTTCGACAGGAGATTCACCCCTCCACTTT,CASSTGDSPLHF
TRBV4-3,TRBJ1-2,-,-,TGCGCCAGCAGCCCCAGGGTTTTCGACTATGGCTACACCTTC,CASSPRVFDYGYTF
TRBV2,TRBJ1-3,once,-,TGTGCCAGCAGTCCGGGAGTCTCTGGAAACACCATATATTTT,CASSPGVSGNTIYF
TRBV7-9,TRBJ1-2,-,-,TGTGCCAGCAGCATGCGGGGCTCTAACTATGGCTACACCTTC,CASSMRGSNYGYTF
TRBV4-2,TRBJ1-1,-,TRBD1,TGTGCCAGCAGCCAAGAAACGGCAGGGGGTGTCACTGAAGCTTTCTTT,CASSQETAGGVTEAFF
TRBV19,TRBJ1-1,-,-,TGTGCCAGTAGCTCTGTAATGAACACTGAAGCTTTCTTT,CASSSVMNTEAFF
TRBV12-3/TRBV12-4,TRBJ1-2,-,-,TGTGCCAGCAGTAAGGGGTCCACCTATGGCTACACCTTC,CASSKGSTYGYTF
TRBV5-1,TRBJ2-3,-,-,TGCGCCAGCAGCCCCTGGCCCGGCGCGGGGGATACGCAGTATTTT,CASSPWPGAGDTQYF
TRBV5-5,TRBJ1-1,few,TRBD1,TGTGCCAGCAGCTTGGGTGCGCCCCCCTCAGGGGGCAGTGAAGCTTTCTTT,CASSLGAPPSGGSEAFF
TRBV7-6,TRBJ2-1,-,-,TGTGCCAGCAGCCGCGAAACAGGGAATGAGCAGTTCTTC,CASSRETGNEQFF
TRBV5-4,TRBJ1-1,-,TRBD1,TGTGCCAGCAGCTTGGCGGGACAGCAGTACGTAGCTTTCTTT,CASSLAGQQYVAFF